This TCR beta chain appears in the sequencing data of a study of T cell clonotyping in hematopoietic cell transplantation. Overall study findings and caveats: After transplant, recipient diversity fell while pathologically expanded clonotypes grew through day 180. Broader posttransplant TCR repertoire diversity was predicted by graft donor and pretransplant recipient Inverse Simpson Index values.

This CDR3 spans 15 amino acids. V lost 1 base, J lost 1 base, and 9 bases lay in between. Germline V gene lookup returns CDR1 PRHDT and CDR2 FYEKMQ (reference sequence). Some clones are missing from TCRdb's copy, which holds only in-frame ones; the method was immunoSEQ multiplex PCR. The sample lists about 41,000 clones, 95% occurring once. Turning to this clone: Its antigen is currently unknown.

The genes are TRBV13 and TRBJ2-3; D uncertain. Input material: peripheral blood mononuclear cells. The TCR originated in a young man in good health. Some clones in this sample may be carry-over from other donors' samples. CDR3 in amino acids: CASSLEGWGTDTQYF. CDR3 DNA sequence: TGTGCCAGCAGCTTAGAAGGGTGGGGCACAGATACGCAGTATTTT.